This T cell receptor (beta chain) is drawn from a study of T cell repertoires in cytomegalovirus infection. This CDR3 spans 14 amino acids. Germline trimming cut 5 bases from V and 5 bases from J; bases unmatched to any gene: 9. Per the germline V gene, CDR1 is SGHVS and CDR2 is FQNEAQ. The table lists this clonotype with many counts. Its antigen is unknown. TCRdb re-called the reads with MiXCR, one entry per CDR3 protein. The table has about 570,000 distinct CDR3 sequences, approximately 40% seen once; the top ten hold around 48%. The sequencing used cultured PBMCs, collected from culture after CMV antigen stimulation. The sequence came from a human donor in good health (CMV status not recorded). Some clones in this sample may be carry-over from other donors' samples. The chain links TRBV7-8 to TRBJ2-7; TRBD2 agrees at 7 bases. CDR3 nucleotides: TGTGCCAGCAGCCTAAGCGGGGTACGGAACGAGCAGTACTTC. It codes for CASSLSGVRNEQYF.